The 16 T cell receptor beta chains listed next were all sequenced from one sample in a study of human T cells and chemical hapten exposure. Noted time point: patch test 1, 2 weeks after DPC sensitization. The treatment here: therapeutic diphenylcyclopropenone sensitization with weekly scalp DPC. MiXCR, run by TCRdb on the RACE reads, gives a single entry per CDR3 protein. The profile shows some 380,000 distinct CDR3 sequences, nearly 5% of them singletons. This specimen was whole blood, taken in connection with sensitization to the hapten diphenylcyclopropenone (DPC). These receptors came from a woman aged 45-60 years with alopecia areata. Some clones in this sample may be carry-over from other donors' samples.

This clonotype has a count of ten or more. The rearrangement links TRBV10-3 to TRBJ1-1; tentatively, D is TRBD1 (6 bases). The CDR3 totals 13 residues. Per germline, CDR1 ENHRY and CDR2 SYGVKD. Trimming removed 10 bases from V and 9 bases from J, with 21 bases in between. This chain's CDR3 is CATSWGDNQQAFF. The DNA of the CDR3 is TGTGCCACCTCCTGGGGGGACAACCAGCAAGCTTTCTTT.

This clonotype was seen repeatedly, ten times or more. This chain joins TRBV6-5 and TRBJ1-1; D is possibly TRBD1 (5 bases). This CDR3 has 15 amino acids. The germline V and J ends were trimmed by 2 bases and 0 bases, with 10 bases remaining between them. CDR1 is MNHEY and CDR2 is SVGAGI in the germline V gene. CDR3 loop: CASSYREGVNTEAFF. The CDR3 DNA reads as TGTGCCAGCAGTTACCGGGAAGGGGTGAACACTGAAGCTTTCTTT.

Only a few counts were recorded for this clonotype. The gene calls are TRBV16 and TRBJ1-5; tentatively, D is TRBD1 (5 bases). The germline gives CDR1 KGHSY, CDR2 FQNENV. The CDR3 is 16 amino acids. With 0 bases removed from V and 0 bases from J, the gap between germline ends came to 9 bases. In DNA form, the CDR3 reads TGTGCCAGCAGCCAATCGGCGGGGGTTAGCAATCAGCCCCAGCATTTT. It yields the protein CASSQSAGVSNQPQHF.

This clonotype was seen repeatedly, ten times or more. The chain employs TRBV5-8 and TRBJ1-6, with D possibly matching TRBD1 (6 bases). This CDR3 is built from 18 residues. Germline CDR1 SGHTS, CDR2 YDEGEE. V lost 3 bases and J 1 base, leaving 17 bases between the germline ends. The CDR3 is CASSSNRTERSYNSPLHF. The CDR3 nucleotides are TGTGCCAGCAGCTCGAACCGGACAGAAAGGTCCTATAATTCACCCCTCCACTTT.

This clonotype was found many times. The rearrangement uses TRBV10-3 and TRBJ1-5; TRBD1 matches 9 bases. This CDR3 has 19 amino acids. In germline, CDR1 is ENHRY, CDR2 SYGVKD. Trimming removed 8 bases from V and 5 bases from J; junction bases left unmatched: 22. CDR3 nucleotides: TGTGCCATCCAAGATCAGAGTGGACAGGGGATAAAGAAAGATCAGCCCCAGCATTTT. This gives the protein CAIQDQSGQGIKKDQPQHF.

This clonotype was counted ten times or more. The chain combines TRBV4-3 with TRBJ2-3; 11 bases align to TRBD2. The V gene end was trimmed by 0 bases and the J gene end by 3 bases; junction bases not matched to a gene: 5. The CDR3 has 17 residues. Germline values: CDR1 LGHNA, CDR2 YSLEER. DNA for the CDR3: TGCGCCAGCAGCCAAGATCTACTAGCGGGAGATACAGATACGCAGTATTTT. Its translation: CASSQDLLAGDTDTQYF.

This clonotype appeared many times. CDR3 protein: CASSYSTLKEQFF. The CDR3 bases are TGTGCCAGCAGTTACTCAACCTTGAAGGAGCAGTTCTTC. The V gene is TRBV6-6, the J gene TRBJ2-1; no clear D gene. Deletions cut 0 bases from V and 10 bases from J, with 10 bases between. The germline V gene encodes CDR1 MNHNY and CDR2 SVGAGI (reference sequence). CDR3 size: 13 residues.

There are a few counts of this clonotype. This chain's CDR3 is CASSPNQMRGGTEAFF. The CDR3 bases are TGTGCCAGCTCCCCGAACCAGATGAGAGGGGGCACTGAAGCTTTCTTT. V gene TRBV18 combines with J gene TRBJ1-1; a possible D gene is TRBD1 (6 bases). Germline V gene data show CDR1 as KGHSH and CDR2 as LQKENI. The CDR3 is 16 residues long. V gave up 6 bases and J gave up 4 bases, with 21 bases separating them.

This clonotype was seen a handful of times. The chain joins TRBV6-5 to TRBJ1-4; weak D call: TRBD1 (6 bases). There are 13 residues in the CDR3. V lost 3 bases, J lost 8 bases, and 10 bases lay in between. Germline V gene data show CDR1 as MNHEY and CDR2 as SVGAGI. CDR3 bases: TGTGCCAGCAGTTATTACAGGGCGGAAAAACTGTTTTTT. This codes for CASSYYRAEKLFF.

This clonotype has at least ten counts. CDR3 in amino acids: CASSSRDRSPLKQYF. As DNA, the CDR3 is TGTGCCAGCAGCTCCCGGGACCGCTCACCTTTGAAGCAGTACTTC. The chain is built from TRBV5-6 and TRBJ2-7; D may correspond to TRBD1 or TRBD2 (5 bases each). This CDR3 spans 15 amino acids. Germline CDR1 SGHDT, CDR2 YYEEEE. V lost 3 bases and J 8 bases, leaving 21 bases between the germline ends.

This clonotype has more than one count but fewer than ten. DNA for the CDR3: TGTGCCAGCTCACCACTGCCGGGGGCAACAGATACGCAGTATTTT. It codes for CASSPLPGATDTQYF. V gene TRBV18 combines with J gene TRBJ2-3; D might be TRBD1 or TRBD2, each matching 6 bases. The V gene lost 1 base and the J gene lost 3 bases, with 11 bases spanning the gap. The CDR3 contains 15 residues. From germline, CDR1 is KGHSH and CDR2 LQKENI.

This clonotype was detected ten times or more. In DNA, the CDR3 is TGCGCCAGCAGACACCTGGACTCGGCCTCTGGGGCCAACGTCCTGACTTTC. It yields the protein CASRHLDSASGANVLTF. The rearrangement joins TRBV23-1 to TRBJ2-6, with D tentatively TRBD2 (5 bases). TRBV23-1 is noted as an ORF with a role that remains uncertain. The V end was cut by 6 bases, the J end by 0 bases, with 15 bases between. This CDR3 spans 17 amino acids.

This clonotype was seen ten or more times. V usage is TRBV28 and J usage is TRBJ2-5; 8 nucleotides agree with TRBD1. Germline lookup yields CDR1 MDHEN and CDR2 SYDVKM. The CDR3 consists of 12 residues. The ends lost 9 bases at V and 1 base at J; junction bases unmatched: 1. The CDR3 DNA follows: TGTGCCAGTGGACAGGGCCAAGAGACCCAGTACTTC. Translated: CASGQGQETQYF.

This clonotype was counted many times. This CDR3 is CASSATGTLHEQYF. The DNA of the CDR3 is TGTGCCAGCAGCGCGACCGGGACTCTCCACGAGCAGTACTTC. The chain employs TRBV9 and TRBJ2-7, with a possible D match to TRBD2 (6 bases). Trimming shortened V by 3 bases and J by 5 bases, and 15 bases separated the two germline ends. CDR3 length: 14 residues. Germline V gives CDR1 SGDLS, CDR2 YYNGEE. The whole variable domain, remainder taken from reference TRBV9 and TRBJ2-7, is DSGVTQTPKHLITATGQRVTLRCSPRSGDLSVYWYQQSLDQGLQFLIQYYNGEERAKGNILERFSAQQFPDLHSELNLSSLELGDSALYFCASSATGTLHEQYFGPGTRLTVT.

The table lists this clonotype with a few counts. This sequence joins TRBV24-1 and TRBJ2-1; no firm D call. Looked up from germline, CDR1 is KGHDR and CDR2 is SFDVKD. Trimming took 9 bases from V and 8 from J, leaving 7 bases between them. The CDR3 is made up of 10 amino acids. This CDR3 is CATFPDEQFF. CDR3 coding DNA: TGTGCCACCTTCCCCGATGAGCAGTTCTTC.

Remarks on this clonotype: A single base separates this from a much larger clone, so it may be a read error. The rearrangement joins TRBV4-3 to TRBJ2-7; TRBD2 is a possible D gene (5 bases). Trimming left V 0 bases short and J 1 base short, with 19 bases between. This CDR3 contains 18 residues. Germline CDR1 LGHNA, CDR2 YSLEER. CDR3 coding DNA: TGCGCCAGCAGCCAAGATACGGTGATGACTACCGGATCCTACGAGCAGTACTTC. Translated: CASSQDTVMTTGSYEQYF.